The rows below give T cell receptor beta chains drawn from one sample of a study of vaccination effects on CD4 cells after COVID-19. Produced via immunoSEQ multiplex PCR; TCRdb's table is partial and in-frame only. The data hold around 35,000 clones, with 65% to 80% observed a single time. No antigens are known for them. The sample was CD4+ T cells from PBMCs cultured without peptide, taken before COVID-19 vaccination. These receptors came from a human donor who received a COVID-19 vaccine. Both conserved end residues are part of each CDR3. The D gene is left open where the match is weak. A clone size is listed for some rows: how often the clone was seen (once, few, many), or a class if it is expanded.

d_call	cdr3_length	clone_size	v_call	j_call	cdr3_nt	cdr3_aa
TRBD1	15	.	TRBV5-6	TRBJ1-2	TGTGCCAGCAGCTTACCTGCCGGGACAGGAGAGGGCTACACCTTC	CASSLPAGTGEGYTF
.	15	.	TRBV5-1	TRBJ2-3	TGCGCCAGCAGCATTATGCGCGGGGGCACAGATACGCAGTATTTT	CASSIMRGGTDTQYF
.	15	few	TRBV9	TRBJ1-2	TGTGCCAGCAGCGTCGACCCAGGCTGGGCCTATGGCTACACCTTC	CASSVDPGWAYGYTF
.	12	.	TRBV6-2/TRBV6-3	TRBJ1-2	TGTGCCAGCAGCCCAGCAAACTATGGCTACACCTTC	CASSPANYGYTF
.	14	.	TRBV10-3	TRBJ2-7	TGTGCCATCAGTACGGGTCCTCCTGGCTACGAGCAGTACTTC	CAISTGPPGYEQYF
TRBD1	17	few	TRBV10-2	TRBJ1-4	TGCGCCAGCAGGGATCACGCTTGGACAGGGGAAAATGAAAAACTGTTTTTT	CASRDHAWTGENEKLFF
TRBD1	15	.	TRBV4-2	TRBJ1-4	TGTGCCAGCAGCCGCCAGACAGGGGCCCATGAAAAACTGTTTTTT	CASSRQTGAHEKLFF
TRBD1	18	few	TRBV28	TRBJ2-7	TGTGCCAGCAGTTTACGACAGGCTGGGGGGACAGGGTTTTACGAGCAGTACTTC	CASSLRQAGGTGFYEQYF
.	11	.	TRBV12-3/TRBV12-4	TRBJ2-7	TGTGCCAGCAGTTTGGTCGGAGAGCAGTACTTC	CASSLVGEQYF
.	12	.	TRBV30	TRBJ2-5	TGTGCCTGGAGTGTTTGGAGGGAGACCCAGTACTTC	CAWSVWRETQYF
.	11	.	TRBV28	TRBJ2-7	TGTGCCAGCAGGGGGGCCTCCAGGCAGTACTTC	CASRGASRQYF
.	14	.	TRBV7-9	TRBJ2-5	TGTGCCAGCAGCTTTCCGCTCCTGTCGGGGACCCAGTACTTC	CASSFPLLSGTQYF
.	13	.	TRBV10-3	TRBJ2-3	TGTGCCATCAGTCTAACTAGCACAGATACGCAGTATTTT	CAISLTSTDTQYF
.	18	.	TRBV9	TRBJ1-1	TGTGCCAGCAGCGCTACCCCCAGGGTAGAGGACGGGAACACTGAAGCTTTCTTT	CASSATPRVEDGNTEAFF
.	14	.	TRBV3-1/TRBV3-2	TRBJ1-1	TGTGCCAGCAGCCAAAACACGGGGAACACTGAAGCTTTCTTT	CASSQNTGNTEAFF
.	15	few	TRBV28	TRBJ2-1	TGTGCCAGCAGCCCAATGGGACATAGGGACAATGAGCAGTTCTTC	CASSPMGHRDNEQFF
.	14	few	TRBV7-8	TRBJ2-2	TGTGCCAGCAGCTCCGGACGGGACACCGGGGAGCTGTTTTTT	CASSSGRDTGELFF
.	14	.	TRBV5-1	TRBJ2-7	TGCGCCAGCAGCTTTCTCGGACAATCCTACGAGCAGTACTTC	CASSFLGQSYEQYF
.	14	few	TRBV7-9	TRBJ1-2	TGTGCCAGCAGCCCTGGACCTTCAAACTATGGCTACACCTTC	CASSPGPSNYGYTF
TRBD1	13	.	TRBV5-1	TRBJ2-7	TGCGCCAGCAGCTCCACAGGGGGATTCGAGCAGTACTTC	CASSSTGGFEQYF
.	13	.	TRBV29-1	TRBJ1-5	TGCAGCGTTGTCCAGGGAGGAGGTCAGCCCCAGCATTTT	CSVVQGGGQPQHF
TRBD1	17	.	TRBV18	TRBJ2-7	TGTGCCAGCTCACCACCATTTACGGGACAGGGGGCTTACGAGCAGTACTTC	CASSPPFTGQGAYEQYF
TRBD1	16	.	TRBV20-1	TRBJ1-2	TGCAGTGCTAGTGCGACAGGGGCAAAGGGGGTCTATGGCTACACCTTC	CSASATGAKGVYGYTF
.	15	.	TRBV3-1/TRBV3-2	TRBJ2-2	TGTGCCAGCAGCCAAGAGGGGGGCCCTACCGGGGAGCTGTTTTTT	CASSQEGGPTGELFF
TRBD1	13	.	TRBV6-6	TRBJ1-1	TGTGCCAGCAGGCGACAGGGGTCCACTGAAGCTTTCTTT	CASRRQGSTEAFF
.	14	.	TRBV6-5	TRBJ1-1	TGTGCCAGTCGGGGGGGGCCGGGGAACACTGAAGCTTTCTTT	CASRGGPGNTEAFF
.	15	.	TRBV18	TRBJ1-2	TGTGCCAGCTCACCTCAGAGAGACAGTAACTATGGCTACACCTTC	CASSPQRDSNYGYTF
TRBD2	14	.	TRBV5-1	TRBJ2-1	TGCGCCAGCAGCTGGAGCCCTAGCGGGGGGGCCCCGTTCTTC	CASSWSPSGGAPFF
.	16	.	TRBV7-3	TRBJ2-3	TGTGCCAGCAGCTTGGCCCACCGGGGGGCCACAGATACGCAGTATTTT	CASSLAHRGATDTQYF
.	14	.	TRBV6-1	TRBJ2-7	TGTGCCAGCAGTGAAGTGGGAGGCAGGGACGAGCAGTACTTC	CASSEVGGRDEQYF
TRBD2	15	.	TRBV6-2/TRBV6-3	TRBJ2-1	TGTGCCAGCAGTTTGTCCGGGACTAGGGACAATGAGCAGTTCTTC	CASSLSGTRDNEQFF
.	13	.	TRBV6-1	TRBJ1-2	TGTGCCAGCAGTGAAGCGGGGGTTCTAGGCTACACCTTC	CASSEAGVLGYTF
TRBD1	16	few	TRBV15	TRBJ2-2	TGTGCCACCAGGACCGGGACAGGGACAAACACCGGGGAGCTGTTTTTT	CATRTGTGTNTGELFF
TRBD1	15	.	TRBV4-1	TRBJ1-4	TGCGCCAGCAGCCAAGAAGTACAGGGGAAAGAAAAACTGTTTTTT	CASSQEVQGKEKLFF
TRBD2	16	.	TRBV4-1	TRBJ2-2	TGCGCCAGCAGCCAGGGCCGGGGGGTCCACACCGGGGAGCTGTTTTTT	CASSQGRGVHTGELFF
.	13	.	TRBV30	TRBJ1-1	TGTGCCTGGAGTGCACAAGGCGGCACTGAAGCTTTCTTT	CAWSAQGGTEAFF
.	17	.	TRBV28	TRBJ1-1	TGTGCCAGCAGTTTTTATTATCGTGGGGATATGAACACTGAAGCTTTCTTT	CASSFYYRGDMNTEAFF
.	15	once	TRBV6-1	TRBJ2-3	TGTGCCAGCAGTAGGTCCATGGCACCCCTAGATACGCAGTATTTT	CASSRSMAPLDTQYF
.	15	.	TRBV18	TRBJ2-3	TGTGCCAGCTCACCAAACTCGGCCTACACAGATACGCAGTATTTT	CASSPNSAYTDTQYF